The entry that follows covers one T cell receptor beta chain sequence. Antigen unknown. The germline V and J ends were trimmed by 3 bases and 7 bases, with 16 bases remaining between them. The CDR3 has 14 residues. Germline V gives CDR1 DFQATT, CDR2 SNEGSKA (reference sequence). The data are from a study of early T cells in non-severe SARS-CoV-2 infection. In the study overall: The study sequenced bulk RNA from unsorted whole blood, with chains unpaired. Study-wide results and limits: Using VDJdb, the matching emphasized anti-spike CD8 responses while missing private and CD4 specificities.

Individually, cDNA molecules had unique molecular identifiers attached to them. TCRdb reprocessed the 5' RACE reads with MiXCR, giving one entry per CDR3 protein. The sample carries 100,000 to 140,000 distinct CDR3 sequences, 11% recorded once. The chain employs TRBV20-1 and TRBJ2-1, with D maybe TRBD2 (5 bases). Sample: whole blood. This sequence originates from an adult who was a healthcare worker with PCR-confirmed SARS-CoV-2 infection or an uninfected control (not recorded which). This chain's CDR3 is CSASLAGLGNEQFF. CDR3 in DNA: TGCAGTGCTAGTCTGGCGGGCTTGGGGAATGAGCAGTTCTTC.